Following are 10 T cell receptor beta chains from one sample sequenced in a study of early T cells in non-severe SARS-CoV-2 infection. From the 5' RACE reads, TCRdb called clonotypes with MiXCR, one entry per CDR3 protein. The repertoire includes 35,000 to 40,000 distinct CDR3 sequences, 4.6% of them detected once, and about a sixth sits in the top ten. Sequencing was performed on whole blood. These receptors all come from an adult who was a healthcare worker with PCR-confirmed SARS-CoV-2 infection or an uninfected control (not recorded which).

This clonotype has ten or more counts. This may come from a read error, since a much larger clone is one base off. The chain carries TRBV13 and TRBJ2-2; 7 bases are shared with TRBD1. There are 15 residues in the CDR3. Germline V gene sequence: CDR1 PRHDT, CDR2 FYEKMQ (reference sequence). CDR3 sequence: CASSGGRGSTEELFF. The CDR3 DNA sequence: TGTGCCAGCAGCGGCGGCAGGGGGTCGACCGAGGAGCTGTTTTTT.

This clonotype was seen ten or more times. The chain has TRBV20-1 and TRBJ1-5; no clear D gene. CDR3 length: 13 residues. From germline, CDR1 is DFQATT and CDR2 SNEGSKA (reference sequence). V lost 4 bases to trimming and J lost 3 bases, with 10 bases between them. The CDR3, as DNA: TGCAGTGCTACAGTAAGGCCCAATCAGCCCCAGCATTTT. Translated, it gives CSATVRPNQPQHF.

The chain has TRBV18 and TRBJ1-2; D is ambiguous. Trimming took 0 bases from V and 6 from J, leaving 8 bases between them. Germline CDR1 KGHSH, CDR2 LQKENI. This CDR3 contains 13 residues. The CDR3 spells CASSPPVRDGYTF. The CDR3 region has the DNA TGTGCCAGCTCACCACCAGTTCGGGATGGCTACACCTTC.

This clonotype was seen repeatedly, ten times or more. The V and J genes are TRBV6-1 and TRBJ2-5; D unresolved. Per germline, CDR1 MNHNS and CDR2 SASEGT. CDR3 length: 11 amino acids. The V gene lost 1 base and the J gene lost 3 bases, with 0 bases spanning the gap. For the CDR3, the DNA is TGTGCCAGCAGTGAAGAAGAGACCCAGTACTTC. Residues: CASSEEETQYF.

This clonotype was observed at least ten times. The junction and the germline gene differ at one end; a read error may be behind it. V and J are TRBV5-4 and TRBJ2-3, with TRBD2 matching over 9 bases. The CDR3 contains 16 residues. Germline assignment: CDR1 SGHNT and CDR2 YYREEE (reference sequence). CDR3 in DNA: TGTGCCAGCACCCGGGGTCTAGCGGGGTCAGGGGATACACAGTATTTT. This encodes CASTRGLAGSGDTQYF.

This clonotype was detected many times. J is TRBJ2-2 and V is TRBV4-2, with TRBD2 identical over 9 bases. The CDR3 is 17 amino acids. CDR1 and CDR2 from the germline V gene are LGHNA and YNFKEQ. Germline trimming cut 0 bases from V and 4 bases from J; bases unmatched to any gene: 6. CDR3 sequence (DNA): TGTGCCAGCAGCCAAGACGTGCTAGCGGGGACCACCGGGGAGCTGTTTTTT. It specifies CASSQDVLAGTTGELFF.

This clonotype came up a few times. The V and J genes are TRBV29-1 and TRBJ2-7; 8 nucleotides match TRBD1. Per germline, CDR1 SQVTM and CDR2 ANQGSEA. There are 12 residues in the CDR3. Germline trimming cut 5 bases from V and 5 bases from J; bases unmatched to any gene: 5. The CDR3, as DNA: TGCAGCGTTCAGGGGGCATCTCACGAGCAGTACTTC. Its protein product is CSVQGASHEQYF.

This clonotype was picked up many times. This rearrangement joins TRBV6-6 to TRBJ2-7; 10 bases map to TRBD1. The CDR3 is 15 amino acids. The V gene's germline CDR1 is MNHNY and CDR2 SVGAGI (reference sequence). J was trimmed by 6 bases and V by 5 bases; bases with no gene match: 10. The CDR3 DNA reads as TGTGCCAGCAGTGAGGGGGGACAGGGGAAGTTCGAGCAGTACTTC. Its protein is CASSEGGQGKFEQYF.

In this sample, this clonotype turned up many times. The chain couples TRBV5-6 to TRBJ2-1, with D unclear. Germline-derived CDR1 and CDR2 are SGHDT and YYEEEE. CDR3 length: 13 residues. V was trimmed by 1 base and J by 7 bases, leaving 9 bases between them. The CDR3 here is CASSLIKENEQFF. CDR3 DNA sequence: TGTGCCAGCAGCTTGATTAAAGAGAATGAGCAGTTCTTC.

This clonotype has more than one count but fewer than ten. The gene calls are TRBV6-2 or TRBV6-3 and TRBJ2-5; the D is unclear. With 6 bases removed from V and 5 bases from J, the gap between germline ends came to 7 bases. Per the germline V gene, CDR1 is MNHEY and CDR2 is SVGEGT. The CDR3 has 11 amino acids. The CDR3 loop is CASRFGETQYF. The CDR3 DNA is TGTGCCAGCAGGTTCGGGGAGACCCAGTACTTC.